This TCR beta chain stems from a study of T cell responses to AZD1222 COVID-19 vaccine. Study results and caveats: Without day 14 samples, only post-peak T cell repertoires were studied. Nearly half of spike-specific TCRs reportedly go after variant regions that carry no mutations. When two AZD1222 doses had been given, Spike-specific TCR breadth and depth rose.

In regard to this clone: No antigen is known for it.

Clones were read by immunoSEQ multiplex PCR, and TCRdb kept only the in-frame ones, dropping some. Of about 100,000 clones in the sample, around nine tenths were seen once. The length of the CDR3 is 13 residues. The V end was cut by 0 bases, the J end by 7 bases, with 9 bases between. Per germline, CDR1 SGHTA and CDR2 FQGNSA. The source is an adult in good health. The source material was peripheral blood, sampled on day 0 of AZD1222 vaccination. The rearrangement links TRBV7-2 to TRBJ1-2; D gene ambiguous. CDR3 in DNA: TGTGCCAGCAGCTTAGCCCCGCTAGGTGGCTACACCTTC. Amino acid sequence: CASSLAPLGGYTF.